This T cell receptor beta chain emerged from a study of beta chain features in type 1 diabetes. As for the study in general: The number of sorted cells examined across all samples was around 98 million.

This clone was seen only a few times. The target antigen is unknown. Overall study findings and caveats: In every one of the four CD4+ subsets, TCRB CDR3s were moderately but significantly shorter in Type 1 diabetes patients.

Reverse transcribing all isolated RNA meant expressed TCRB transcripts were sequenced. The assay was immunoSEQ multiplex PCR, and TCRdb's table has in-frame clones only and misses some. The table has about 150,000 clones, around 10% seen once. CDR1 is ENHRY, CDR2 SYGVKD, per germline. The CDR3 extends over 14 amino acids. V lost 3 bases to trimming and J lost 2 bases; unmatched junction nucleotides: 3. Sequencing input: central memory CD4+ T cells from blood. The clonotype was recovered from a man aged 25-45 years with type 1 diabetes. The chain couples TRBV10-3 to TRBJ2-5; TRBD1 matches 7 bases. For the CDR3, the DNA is TGTGCCATCAGTGACGGGACAGCGCAAGAGACCCAGTACTTC. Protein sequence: CAISDGTAQETQYF.